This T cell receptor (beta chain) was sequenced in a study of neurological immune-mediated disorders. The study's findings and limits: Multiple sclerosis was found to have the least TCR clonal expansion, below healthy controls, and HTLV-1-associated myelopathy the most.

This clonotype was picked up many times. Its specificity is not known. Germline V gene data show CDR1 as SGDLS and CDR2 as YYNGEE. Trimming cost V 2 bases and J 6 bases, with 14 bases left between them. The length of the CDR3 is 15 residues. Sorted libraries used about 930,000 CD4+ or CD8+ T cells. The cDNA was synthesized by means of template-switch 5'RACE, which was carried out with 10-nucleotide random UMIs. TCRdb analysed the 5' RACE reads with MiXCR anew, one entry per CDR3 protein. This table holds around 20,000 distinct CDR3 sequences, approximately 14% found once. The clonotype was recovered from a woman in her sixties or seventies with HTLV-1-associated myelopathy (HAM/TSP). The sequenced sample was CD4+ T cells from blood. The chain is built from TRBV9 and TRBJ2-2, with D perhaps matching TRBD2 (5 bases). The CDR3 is CASSVLLASAGELFF. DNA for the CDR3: TGTGCCAGCAGCGTCTTGCTAGCTTCAGCCGGGGAGCTGTTTTTT.